These 30 T cell receptor beta chains came from one sample sequenced in a study of blood T cell repertoires in COVID-19. Assay: immunoSEQ multiplex PCR; the TCRdb copy retains only in-frame clones and omits some. The sample includes around 160,000 clones, roughly 87% seen only once; the top ten take about 4.1%. Sequencing was carried out using PBMCs or T cells enriched from blood (not recorded which). The origin of the receptors is a middle-aged woman who had been exposed to COVID-19.

V and J are TRBV19 and TRBJ2-1; 7 nucleotides line up with TRBD1. Germline V gene sequence: CDR1 LNHDA, CDR2 SQIVND (reference sequence). This CDR3 comprises 15 residues. Trimming took 0 bases from V and 3 from J; bases not matched to a gene: 2. The CDR3 bases are TGTGCCAGTAGTATAGAGGGACAGTTCTACAATGAGCAGTTCTTC. Protein: CASSIEGQFYNEQFF.

The chain carries TRBV19 and TRBJ2-5; 8 bases map to TRBD1. Germline CDR1 and CDR2: LNHDA and SQIVND (reference sequence). Trimming removed 3 bases from V and 1 base from J; junction bases left unmatched: 4. The length of the CDR3 is 15 residues. CDR3 nucleotide sequence: TGTGCCAGTAGTATGGGGACAGGCTTCCAAGAGACCCAGTACTTC. It yields the protein CASSMGTGFQETQYF.

The chain links TRBV6-5 to TRBJ1-5; TRBD1 is a possible D gene (5 bases). The V end was cut by 7 bases, the J end by 6 bases, with 16 bases between. The CDR3 sequence is 14 residues long. Germline values: CDR1 MNHEY, CDR2 SVGAGI. The CDR3 coding sequence is TGTGCCAGCACCGCGGTGCAGGGCAGTCAGCCCCAGCATTTT. Translated, it gives CASTAVQGSQPQHF.

This chain uses TRBV27 with TRBJ2-7, with 10 bases identical to TRBD1. The CDR3 has 14 amino acids. Germline V gives CDR1 MNHEY, CDR2 SMNVEV (reference sequence). Trimming cost V 4 bases and J 4 bases; bases outside gene matches: 4. The CDR3 sequence is CASSSDRGRYEQYF. CDR3 nucleotide sequence: TGTGCCAGCAGTTCGGACAGGGGGAGATACGAGCAGTACTTC.

This rearrangement joins TRBV27 to TRBJ2-7, with a weak D call TRBD2 (5 bases). Germline values: CDR1 MNHEY, CDR2 SMNVEV (reference sequence). V was shortened by 2 bases and J by 9 bases, with 14 bases between the two germline ends. This CDR3 has 13 residues. For the CDR3, the DNA is TGTGCCAGCAGTTTAGGCCCCTGGGAGCTGCAGTACTTC. It yields the protein CASSLGPWELQYF.

The chain combines TRBV28 with TRBJ1-1; D is unclear. The length of the CDR3 is 14 residues. CDR1 is MDHEN, CDR2 SYDVKM, per germline. V was cut by 3 bases and J by 6 bases, with 14 bases left in between. The CDR3 DNA is TGTGCCAGCAGTTTGGGAGGGAGTAAGGCTGAAGCTTTCTTT. This gives the protein CASSLGGSKAEAFF.

V is TRBV6-5 and J is TRBJ2-5; no clear D gene. Germline V gene lookup returns CDR1 MNHEY and CDR2 SVGAGI. CDR3 length: 13 residues. With 4 bases removed from V and 5 bases from J, the gap between germline ends came to 11 bases. The CDR3 spells CASSSFSSETQYF. DNA for the CDR3: TGTGCCAGCAGTTCTTTCAGTTCGGAGACCCAGTACTTC.

The V call is TRBV6-6, the J call TRBJ1-1; TRBD1 aligns across 9 bases. V shed 2 bases, J shed 5 bases, and the junction held 6 bases outside the gene matches. The germline V gene has CDR1 MNHNY and CDR2 SVGAGI (reference sequence). CDR3 length equals 15 residues. The CDR3 loop is CASSYPVGTGTEAFF. The DNA for the CDR3 is TGTGCCAGCAGTTACCCCGTGGGGACAGGGACTGAAGCTTTCTTT.

The CDR3 spells CASSSKGAGGEAFF. The CDR3 DNA reads as TGTGCCAGCAGTTCGAAAGGAGCCGGCGGTGAAGCTTTCTTT. The V call is TRBV27, the J call TRBJ1-1; D gene uncertain. From germline, CDR1 is MNHEY and CDR2 SMNVEV (reference sequence). V lost 4 bases and J lost 7, with 16 bases in between. The CDR3 has 14 amino acids.

This chain links TRBV2 with TRBJ2-5, with 11 bases matching TRBD1. Unmatched junction bases numbered 3, after V lost 3 bases and J lost 3 bases. Germline loops: CDR1 SNHLY, CDR2 FYNNEI. The CDR3 length is 15 residues. This chain's CDR3 is CASSERDRGEETQYF. In nucleotides, the CDR3 is TGTGCCAGCAGTGAGAGGGACAGGGGGGAAGAGACCCAGTACTTC.

This sequence joins TRBV3-1 (or the pseudogene TRBV3-2) and TRBJ2-1, with 14 nucleotides matching TRBD2. V lost 3 bases, J lost 0 bases, and 4 bases stayed unmatched. The CDR3 length is 18 residues. In germline, CDR1 is LGHDT, CDR2 YNNKEL (reference sequence). Written as DNA, the CDR3 is TGTGCCAGCAGCCAGAGGGGGACTAGCGGGAGCTCCTACAATGAGCAGTTCTTC. Amino acids: CASSQRGTSGSSYNEQFF.

V and J are TRBV19 and TRBJ2-1, with D maybe TRBD1 (5 bases). This CDR3 spans 14 amino acids. V lost 3 bases, J lost 2 bases, and 8 bases lay in between. Germline-derived CDR1 and CDR2 are LNHDA and SQIVND (reference sequence). The CDR3 region is CASSIRAAYNEQFF. DNA of the CDR3: TGTGCCAGTAGTATCAGGGCTGCCTACAATGAGCAGTTCTTC.

The chain combines TRBV6-5 with TRBJ1-1; no reliable D call. V gave up 0 bases and J gave up 0 bases, with 8 bases separating them. This CDR3 comprises 15 residues. Germline V gene data show CDR1 as MNHEY and CDR2 as SVGAGI. The CDR3 DNA sequence: TGTGCCAGCAGTTACTCGTTCCAGGTGAACACTGAAGCTTTCTTT. It yields the protein CASSYSFQVNTEAFF.

The chain has TRBV28 and TRBJ1-1; D possibly corresponds to TRBD1 (6 bases). Germline CDR1 reads MDHEN; CDR2 reads SYDVKM. This CDR3 spans 15 amino acids. The germline V and J ends were trimmed by 3 bases and 4 bases, with 15 bases remaining between them. This CDR3 is CASSFPQGSSTEAFF. CDR3 DNA: TGTGCCAGCAGTTTCCCCCAGGGGTCGAGCACTGAAGCTTTCTTT.

This clone has a single count. The genes are TRBV28 and TRBJ1-5, with 10 bases matching TRBD1. The CDR3 is 15 amino acids. Germline assignment: CDR1 MDHEN and CDR2 SYDVKM. After removal of 6 bases from V and 5 bases from J, the junction contained 7 bases not matched to a gene. The CDR3 DNA sequence: TGTGCCAGCAGCGAACCGGGACAGGGGTATCAGCCCCAGCATTTT. Translated, it gives CASSEPGQGYQPQHF.

V and J are TRBV27 and TRBJ1-3; TRBD1 agrees at 7 bases. Per the germline V gene, CDR1 is MNHEY and CDR2 is SMNVEV (reference sequence). V shed 0 bases, J shed 2 bases, and the junction held 7 bases outside the gene matches. The CDR3 covers 17 residues. CDR3 coding DNA: TGTGCCAGCAGTTTATCGGACACAGGGGCCGCTGGAAACACCATATATTTT. Translation gives CASSLSDTGAAGNTIYF.

V usage is TRBV2 and J usage is TRBJ2-3; 12 positions agree with TRBD2. V shed 2 bases and J 3 bases; nucleotides not matched to a gene: 6. CDR3 length equals 17 residues. The germline CDR1 and CDR2 sequences are SNHLY and FYNNEI. Here the CDR3 DNA reads TGTGCCAGCAGTGAAACGCTAGCGGGGGGGCCGACAGATACGCAGTATTTT. It is translated as CASSETLAGGPTDTQYF.

The chain's CDR3 is CASRLTGPLHF. DNA for the CDR3: TGTGCCAGCAGACTGACAGGACCCCTCCACTTT. The V gene is TRBV6-5, the J gene TRBJ1-6; a weak D match, TRBD1 (6 bases). Germline V gives CDR1 MNHEY, CDR2 SVGAGI. There are 11 residues in the CDR3. V gave up 6 bases and J gave up 12 bases, with 9 bases separating them.

This clone is a singleton in its sample. The V call is TRBV12-3 or TRBV12-4, the J call TRBJ2-7, with D perhaps matching TRBD1 (6 bases). The CDR3 covers 13 residues. Trimming stripped 2 bases from V and 4 bases from J, with 9 bases between. The CDR3 DNA sequence: TGTGCCAGCAGTTTAAACGACAGGTACGAGCAGTACTTC. This codes for CASSLNDRYEQYF.

The V and J genes are TRBV29-1 and TRBJ1-1, with D unclear. CDR1 SQVTM and CDR2 ANQGSEA come from the germline V gene. CDR3 length: 13 residues. The ends were cut back, 6 bases at V and 0 bases at J, with 11 bases in the middle. CDR3 residues: CSVLRLMNTEAFF. Written as DNA, the CDR3 is TGCAGCGTCTTGCGGTTAATGAACACTGAAGCTTTCTTT.

The V and J genes are TRBV7-2 and TRBJ2-7; 13 nucleotides match TRBD2. The germline V gene encodes CDR1 SGHTA and CDR2 FQGNSA. V shed 0 bases, J shed 5 bases, and the junction held 4 bases outside the gene matches. The CDR3 has 16 residues. CDR3 in amino acids: CASSLATSGRLNEQYF. In DNA, the CDR3 is TGTGCCAGCAGCTTAGCGACTAGCGGGAGGCTCAACGAGCAGTACTTC.

The chain uses TRBV27 and TRBJ2-1; unclear D gene. The V gene's germline CDR1 is MNHEY and CDR2 SMNVEV (reference sequence). Deletions cut 2 bases from V and 6 bases from J, with 11 bases between. The CDR3 consists of 14 residues. The CDR3 protein is CASSLPLPGNEQFF. The CDR3 nucleotides are TGTGCCAGCAGTTTACCCCTTCCCGGCAATGAGCAGTTCTTC.

This chain connects TRBV2 to TRBJ1-4; TRBD1 aligns across 7 bases. V dropped 6 bases and J dropped 4; count of bases not matched to a gene: 2. This CDR3 has 13 residues. CDR1 and CDR2 (germline): SNHLY, FYNNEI. CDR3 DNA: TGTGCCAGCAGCGGGACAGATAATGAAAAACTGTTTTTT. This translates into CASSGTDNEKLFF.

The chain employs TRBV7-9 and TRBJ1-3; D call uncertain. Germline V gives CDR1 SEHNR, CDR2 FQNEAQ (reference sequence). This CDR3 has 14 residues. Trimming pared 3 bases from V and 3 bases from J, leaving 9 bases between. The CDR3 region has the DNA TGTGCCAGCAGCTTGGGAGGGAGTGGAAACACCATATATTTT. Its translation is CASSLGGSGNTIYF. The variable domain in full, completed from reference TRBV7-9 and TRBJ1-3, reads DTGVSQNPRHKITKRGQNVTFRCDPISEHNRLYWYRQTLGQGPEFLTYFQNEAQLEKSRLLSDRFSAERPKGSFSTLEIQRTEQGDSAMYLCASSLGGSGNTIYFGEGSWLTVV.

This clone appeared a single time. The V call is TRBV2, the J call TRBJ1-1; no firm D call. The CDR3 is made up of 13 amino acids. The germline CDR1 and CDR2 sequences are SNHLY and FYNNEI. V was trimmed by 4 bases and J by 0 bases, leaving 6 bases between them. The CDR3 sequence is CASSVSLNTEAFF. CDR3 sequence (DNA): TGTGCCAGCAGTGTTAGTTTGAACACTGAAGCTTTCTTT.

This chain joins TRBV28 and TRBJ2-1, with D possibly matching TRBD2 (6 bases). The CDR3 covers 15 residues. CDR1 and CDR2 from the germline V gene are MDHEN and SYDVKM. The ends were cut back, 3 bases at V and 4 bases at J, with 13 bases in the middle. CDR3 in DNA: TGTGCCAGCAGTTTCGGGGGAGTCCCTTACAATGAGCAGTTCTTC. This sequence encodes CASSFGGVPYNEQFF.

The rearrangement links TRBV28 to TRBJ1-1; TRBD1 is a possible D gene (6 bases). The CDR3 runs 12 residues. Per germline, CDR1 MDHEN and CDR2 SYDVKM. V dropped 8 bases and J dropped 11 bases, with 18 bases sitting between them. In DNA, the CDR3 is TGTGCCAGCGGTACGGACAGATTGGGCGCTTTCTTT. This codes for CASGTDRLGAFF.

J is TRBJ1-4 and V is TRBV28; 8 nucleotides align to TRBD1. The CDR3 spans 13 residues. From germline, CDR1 is MDHEN and CDR2 SYDVKM. J gave up 3 bases and V 6 bases, and 0 bases lay outside the gene matches. The CDR3, as DNA: TGTGCCAGCAGGGGACAGGCTAATGAAAAACTGTTTTTT. Residues: CASRGQANEKLFF.

This chain connects TRBV27 to TRBJ2-1; 7 bases line up with TRBD1. Germline CDR1 MNHEY, CDR2 SMNVEV (reference sequence). V dropped 4 bases and J dropped 1; count of bases not matched to a gene: 13. The CDR3 is 18 residues long. CDR3 in DNA: TGTGCCAGCAGTTCAATAGTCCCCCGGGACAGTTCCTACAATGAGCAGTTCTTC. It yields the protein CASSSIVPRDSSYNEQFF.

V gene TRBV28 combines with J gene TRBJ1-5; 7 bases align to TRBD1. V was clipped by 5 bases and J by 6 bases; unmatched bases: 13. Germline values: CDR1 MDHEN, CDR2 SYDVKM. The CDR3 length is 16 residues. In DNA, the CDR3 is TGTGCCAGCAGTGCCTCCGGGAGGGGGCAGGCTCAGCCCCAGCATTTT. This gives the protein CASSASGRGQAQPQHF.